These 18 T cell receptor beta chains share one sample of origin, sequenced in a study of OX40 agonist ivuxolimab in advanced cancers. Libraries were prepared by immunoSEQ multiplex PCR; TCRdb keeps only in-frame clonotypes and omits some of them. The sample includes about 60,000 clones, over 75% seen only once; the top ten take 5.2%. Specimen: CD4+ or CD8+ T cells sorted from blood, collected in a trial of the OX40 agonist ivuxolimab. The receptors shown here come from an adult with an advanced solid tumor such as melanoma, head and neck, liver or kidney cancer.

V usage is TRBV5-1 and J usage is TRBJ2-3, with 10 bases lining up with TRBD1. The V and J ends lost 2 bases and 6 bases, in that order; junction bases with no gene match: 6. Germline V lookup: CDR1 SGHRS, CDR2 YFSETQ. The CDR3 is 15 amino acids. CDR3 protein: CASSFRQGARDTQYF. Written as DNA, the CDR3 is TGCGCCAGCAGCTTCCGACAGGGGGCGCGGGATACGCAGTATTTT.

The CDR3 region has the DNA TGTGCCAGCAGCGTAACTTCGACAACGCGGGAAAAACTGTTTTTT. Its translation: CASSVTSTTREKLFF. The V call is TRBV7-9, the J call TRBJ1-4; D unresolved. The V gene's germline CDR1 is SEHNR and CDR2 FQNEAQ (reference sequence). Between the trimmed V and J ends, which lost 5 bases and 8 bases, there was a span of 18 bases. The CDR3 length is 15 residues.

In its sample, this clone was seen a few times. The genes are TRBV4-1 and TRBJ1-5; D may be TRBD1 (6 bases). Per germline, CDR1 MGHRA and CDR2 YSYEKL. The CDR3 has 19 residues. The germline V and J ends were trimmed by 1 base and 3 bases, with 22 bases remaining between them. The CDR3: CASSQVRLRGGGLNQPQHF. The CDR3 DNA reads TGCGCCAGCAGCCAAGTTAGGCTCAGGGGTGGGGGACTCAATCAGCCCCAGCATTTT.

The rearrangement joins TRBV25-1 to TRBJ2-5; no clear D gene. Germline V lookup: CDR1 MGHDK, CDR2 SYGVNS. The V and J ends lost 5 bases and 2 bases respectively, with 9 bases between them. CDR3 length: 13 amino acids. The CDR3 protein is CASSKIGQETQYF. The CDR3 region has the DNA TGTGCCAGCAGTAAGATCGGACAAGAGACCCAGTACTTC.

This chain connects TRBV5-6 to TRBJ1-6, with 9 bases aligning to TRBD1. V dropped 4 bases and J dropped 11; count of bases not matched to a gene: 16. CDR1 is SGHDT and CDR2 is YYEEEE in the germline V gene. This CDR3 is 17 amino acids long. In DNA form, the CDR3 reads TGTGCCAGCAGCGCCCCGGGCGGGACAGGGACAACGGCACCCCTCCACTTT. It specifies CASSAPGGTGTTAPLHF.

The V and J genes are TRBV6-5 and TRBJ1-2; D remains ambiguous. This CDR3 is 11 amino acids long. CDR1 is MNHEY, CDR2 SVGAGI, per germline. V lost 6 bases, J lost 5 bases, and 7 bases lay in between. CDR3 protein: CASSSYYGYTF. CDR3 bases: TGTGCCAGCAGCTCCTATTATGGCTACACCTTC.

Only a few counts were recorded for this clone. V gene TRBV11-2 combines with J gene TRBJ1-2; D is undetermined. V was cut by 0 bases and J by 7 bases, with 9 bases left in between. Germline assignment: CDR1 SGHAT and CDR2 FQNNGV. The CDR3 is 13 amino acids. DNA of the CDR3: TGTGCCAGCAGCTTAGATGGAGAGTCTGGCTACACCTTC. Protein product: CASSLDGESGYTF.

The chain joins TRBV20-1 to TRBJ2-7; no definite D call. This CDR3 comprises 11 residues. Looked up from germline, CDR1 is DFQATT and CDR2 is SNEGSKA (reference sequence). With 3 bases removed from V and 4 bases from J, the gap between germline ends came to 7 bases. CDR3: CSASNRYEQYF. As DNA, the CDR3 is TGCAGTGCTAGTAATAGGTACGAGCAGTACTTC.

This clone was picked up one time. The rearrangement uses TRBV7-2 and TRBJ1-2, with D uncertain. CDR1 is SGHTA, CDR2 FQGNSA, per germline. Trimming stripped 2 bases from V and 8 bases from J, with 6 bases between. The CDR3 consists of 11 residues. The CDR3 sequence: CASSLFEGYTF. DNA of the CDR3: TGTGCCAGCAGCTTATTTGAGGGCTACACCTTC.

As for this clone: Other nucleotide sequences from this sample produce the same CDR3. The V call is TRBV5-1, the J call TRBJ2-1, with D unresolved. The CDR3 sequence is 12 residues long. Germline-derived CDR1 and CDR2 are SGHRS and YFSETQ. The ends were cut back, 0 bases at V and 8 bases at J, with 6 bases in the middle. The CDR3 reads CASSLGLDEQFF. In DNA, the CDR3 is TGCGCCAGCAGCTTGGGACTCGATGAGCAGTTCTTC.

The chain links TRBV6-6 to TRBJ2-7; 13 nucleotides line up with TRBD2. CDR1 is MNHNY, CDR2 SVGAGI, per germline (reference sequence). V shed 6 bases and J 2 bases; nucleotides not matched to a gene: 1. The CDR3 runs 14 residues. In DNA, the CDR3 is TGTGCCAGCAGGGGACTAGCGGGAACCTACGAGCAGTACTTC. Protein sequence: CASRGLAGTYEQYF.

The chain carries TRBV6-6 and TRBJ1-4; D is possibly TRBD1 (6 bases). The V and J ends lost 5 bases and 7 bases respectively, with 11 bases between them. Germline V gene lookup returns CDR1 MNHNY and CDR2 SVGAGI (reference sequence). CDR3 length: 13 amino acids. In DNA, the CDR3 is TGTGCCAGCAGTCACGACAGGTCTGAAAAACTGTTTTTT. Protein sequence: CASSHDRSEKLFF.

The rearrangement joins TRBV7-9 to TRBJ2-3, with 9 bases that match TRBD2. CDR3 length: 16 residues. The J segment lost 3 bases and the V segment lost 3 bases, leaving 7 bases of the junction unmatched. Germline CDR1 and CDR2: SEHNR and FQNEAQ (reference sequence). DNA for the CDR3: TGTGCCAGCAGCTTCATAGCGGGGGCGGGAACAGATACGCAGTATTTT. This gives the protein CASSFIAGAGTDTQYF. Complete variable domain (other parts from reference TRBV7-9 and TRBJ2-3): DTGVSQNPRHKITKRGQNVTFRCDPISEHNRLYWYRQTLGQGPEFLTYFQNEAQLEKSRLLSDRFSAERPKGSFSTLEIQRTEQGDSAMYLCASSFIAGAGTDTQYFGPGTRLTVL.

The rearrangement joins TRBV27 to TRBJ2-5; D may be TRBD2 (5 bases). The V gene lost 5 bases and the J gene lost 5 bases, with 18 bases spanning the gap. The CDR3 sequence is 15 residues long. Germline CDR1 reads MNHEY; CDR2 reads SMNVEV (reference sequence). The DNA for the CDR3 is TGTGCCAGCAGTCCCGGGGTACGGTCGGAGGAGACCCAGTACTTC. It translates to CASSPGVRSEETQYF.

The chain employs TRBV7-2 and TRBJ2-1, with D uncertain. Germline V lookup: CDR1 SGHTA, CDR2 FQGNSA. The CDR3 is 14 amino acids. V lost 0 bases and J 5 bases, leaving 8 bases between the germline ends. CDR3 DNA: TGTGCCAGCAGCTTAGCGTTTTGGGACAATGAGCAGTTCTTC. Translation gives CASSLAFWDNEQFF.

CDR3 DNA sequence: TGTGCCAGCAGTATAGCGGGAGGGCCCTACGAGCAGTACTTC. This translates into CASSIAGGPYEQYF. V gene TRBV6-5 combines with J gene TRBJ2-7; 11 positions agree with TRBD2. Germline V gene lookup returns CDR1 MNHEY and CDR2 SVGAGI. V dropped 5 bases and J dropped 2; count of bases not matched to a gene: 2. The CDR3 has 14 amino acids.

The CDR3 nucleotides read TGCGCCAGCAGCCAGATCACGCGGTCCTACGAGCAGTACTTC. It specifies CASSQITRSYEQYF. J is TRBJ2-7 and V is TRBV5-1; no firm D call. V shed 4 bases and J shed 1 base, with 12 bases lying between them. Germline values: CDR1 SGHRS, CDR2 YFSETQ. This CDR3 region has 14 residues.

J is TRBJ2-3 and V is TRBV7-6, with 9 bases fitting TRBD2. From germline, CDR1 is SGHVS and CDR2 FNYEAQ. With 1 base clipped from V and 5 bases from J, the junction kept 4 bases outside the gene matches. The CDR3 consists of 15 residues. Here the CDR3 DNA reads TGTGCCAGCAGCTTAGTCTCGCGGGAGGGAGATACGCAGTATTTT. Translating gives CASSLVSREGDTQYF.